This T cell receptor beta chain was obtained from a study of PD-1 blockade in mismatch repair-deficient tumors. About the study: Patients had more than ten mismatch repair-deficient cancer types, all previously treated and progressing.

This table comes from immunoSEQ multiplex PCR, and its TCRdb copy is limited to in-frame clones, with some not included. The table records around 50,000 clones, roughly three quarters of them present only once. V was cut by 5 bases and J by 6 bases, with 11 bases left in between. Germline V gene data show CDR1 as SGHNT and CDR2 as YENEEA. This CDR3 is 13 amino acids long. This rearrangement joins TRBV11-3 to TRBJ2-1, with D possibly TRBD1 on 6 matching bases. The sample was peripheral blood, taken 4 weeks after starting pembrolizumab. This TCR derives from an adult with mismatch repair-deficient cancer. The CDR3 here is CASSTPTGNEQFF. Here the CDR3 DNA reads TGTGCCAGCAGCACCCCGACAGGCAATGAGCAGTTCTTC.